The 5 T cell receptor beta chains given below trace back to one sample, sequenced in a study of beta chain features in type 1 diabetes. Sequenced material consisted of expressed TCRB transcripts (all of the isolated RNA was reverse transcribed). The assay was immunoSEQ multiplex PCR, and TCRdb's table has in-frame clones only and misses some. The profile shows under 350,000 clones, roughly 24% of them singletons. Their recognized antigens are unknown. Findings and limits, study-wide: Across all four CD4+ subsets, people with type 1 diabetes showed modestly shorter TCRB CDR3s.

Sequencing was done on a sample of naive CD4+ T cells from blood. These receptors were obtained from a woman aged 25-40 years with type 1 diabetes.

This clone has just a few counts. The chain couples TRBV30 to TRBJ2-3; 8 bases match TRBD2. This CDR3 is built from 14 residues. The germline V gene has CDR1 GTSNPN and CDR2 SVGIG (reference sequence). V shed 3 bases, J shed 2 bases, and the junction held 4 bases outside the gene matches. As DNA, the CDR3 is TGTGCCTGGAGCCTCGGGAGGGCCACAGATACGCAGTATTTT. Protein product: CAWSLGRATDTQYF.

In this sample, this clone turned up a few times. The chain has TRBV30 and TRBJ2-7; 8 nucleotides line up with TRBD1. Looked up from germline, CDR1 is GTSNPN and CDR2 is SVGIG (reference sequence). Trimming cost V 2 bases and J 4 bases; bases outside gene matches: 1. This CDR3 is built from 12 residues. Here the CDR3 reads CAWSWTGYEQYF. The CDR3 nucleotides read TGTGCCTGGAGTTGGACAGGGTACGAGCAGTACTTC.

This clone was counted only a few times. This chain's CDR3 is CSVKAGTGAGYTF. The CDR3 DNA reads as TGCAGCGTCAAGGCCGGGACAGGGGCCGGCTACACCTTC. J is TRBJ1-2 and V is TRBV29-1; 10 nucleotides agree with TRBD1. Germline CDR1 reads SQVTM; CDR2 reads ANQGSEA. CDR3 length: 13 amino acids. The trim removed 6 bases at V and 8 bases at J, leaving 9 bases unmatched.

This clone was counted between two and nine times. The chain links TRBV15 to TRBJ2-3; D is uncertain. The V gene's germline CDR1 is LNHNV and CDR2 YYDKDF (reference sequence). This CDR3 comprises 12 residues. The germline V and J ends were trimmed by 6 bases and 5 bases, with 9 bases remaining between them. Here the CDR3 reads CATRATGDTQYF. The CDR3 bases are TGTGCCACCAGAGCAACGGGAGATACGCAGTATTTT.

This CDR3 reads CASSLDRDEQFF. The CDR3 DNA reads as TGCGCCAGCAGCTTGGATAGAGATGAGCAGTTCTTC. The chain employs TRBV5-1 and TRBJ2-1; no definite D call. The length of the CDR3 is 12 residues. Deletions cut 0 bases from V and 8 bases from J, with 6 bases between. The V gene's germline CDR1 is SGHRS and CDR2 YFSETQ.